The 2 T cell receptor beta chains reported below all come from one sample, sequenced in a study of blood T cell repertoires in COVID-19. Using immunoSEQ multiplex PCR, the repertoire was profiled, and TCRdb retains in-frame clones only, with some absent. The data contain 150,000 to 200,000 clones, 80% of them singletons. The sequencing sample was made of PBMCs or T cells enriched from blood (not recorded which). All receptors come from a man in his fifties or sixties who had been exposed to COVID-19.

In this sample, this clone turned up once. The rearrangement uses TRBV27 and TRBJ2-5; D gene uncertain. This CDR3 has 15 amino acids. Per germline, CDR1 MNHEY and CDR2 SMNVEV (reference sequence). Between the trimmed V and J ends, which lost 0 bases and 4 bases, there was a span of 12 bases. The CDR3 DNA sequence: TGTGCCAGCAGTTTATCGCTCATGGCCCTAGAGACCCAGTACTTC. It codes for CASSLSLMALETQYF.

A single count supports this clone. The chain joins TRBV10-3 to TRBJ2-7; TRBD2 is a possible D gene (6 bases). This CDR3 has 15 residues. V was pared by 4 bases and J by 7 bases, with 20 bases between. The germline gives CDR1 ENHRY, CDR2 SYGVKD. The CDR3 reads CAISGTGGGTQEQYF. The CDR3 DNA sequence: TGTGCCATCAGTGGGACTGGTGGGGGGACTCAAGAGCAGTACTTC.